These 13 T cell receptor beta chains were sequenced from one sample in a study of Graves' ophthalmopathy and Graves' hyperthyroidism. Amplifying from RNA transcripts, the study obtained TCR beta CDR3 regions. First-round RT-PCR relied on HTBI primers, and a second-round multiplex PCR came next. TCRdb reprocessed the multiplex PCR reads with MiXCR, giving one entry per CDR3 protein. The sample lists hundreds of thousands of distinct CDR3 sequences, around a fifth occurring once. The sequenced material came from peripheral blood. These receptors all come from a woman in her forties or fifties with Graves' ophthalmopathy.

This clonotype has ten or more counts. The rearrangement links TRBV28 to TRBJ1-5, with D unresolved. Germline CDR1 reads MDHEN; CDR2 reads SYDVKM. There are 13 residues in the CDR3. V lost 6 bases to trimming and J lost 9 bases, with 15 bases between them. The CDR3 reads CASRLRPSGPQHF. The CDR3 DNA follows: TGTGCCAGCAGACTACGACCCTCCGGGCCCCAGCATTTT.

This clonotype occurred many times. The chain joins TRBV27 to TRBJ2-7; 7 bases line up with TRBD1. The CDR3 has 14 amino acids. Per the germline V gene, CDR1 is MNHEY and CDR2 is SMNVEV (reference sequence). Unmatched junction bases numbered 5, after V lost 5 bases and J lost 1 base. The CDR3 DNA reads TGTGCCAGCAGTCCCCGGGACAGTTCCTACGAGCAGTACTTC. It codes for CASSPRDSSYEQYF.

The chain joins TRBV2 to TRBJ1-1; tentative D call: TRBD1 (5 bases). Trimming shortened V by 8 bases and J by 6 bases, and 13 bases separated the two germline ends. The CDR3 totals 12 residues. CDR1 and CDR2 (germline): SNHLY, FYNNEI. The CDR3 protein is CASGWQGAEAFF. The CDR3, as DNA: TGTGCCAGCGGCTGGCAGGGCGCTGAAGCTTTCTTT.

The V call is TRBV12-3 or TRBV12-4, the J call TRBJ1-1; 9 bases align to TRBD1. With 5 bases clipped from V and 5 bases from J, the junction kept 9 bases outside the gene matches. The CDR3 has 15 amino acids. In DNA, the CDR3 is TGTGCCAGCAGTCCGACAGGGGGACGAGGGACTGAAGCTTTCTTT. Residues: CASSPTGGRGTEAFF.

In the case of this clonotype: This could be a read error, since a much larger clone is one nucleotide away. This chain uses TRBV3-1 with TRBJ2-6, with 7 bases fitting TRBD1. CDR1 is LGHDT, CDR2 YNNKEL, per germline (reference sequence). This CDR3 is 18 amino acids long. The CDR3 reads CASSQDPTGFSGANVLSF. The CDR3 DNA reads TGTGCCAGCAGCCAAGACCCGACAGGGTTCTCTGGGGCCAACGTCCTGTCTTTC.

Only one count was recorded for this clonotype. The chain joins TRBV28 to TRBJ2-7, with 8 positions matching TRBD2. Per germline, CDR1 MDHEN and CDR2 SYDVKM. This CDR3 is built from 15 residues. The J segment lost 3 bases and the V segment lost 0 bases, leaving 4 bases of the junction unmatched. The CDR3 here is CASSLWTSEIYEQYF. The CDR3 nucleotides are TGTGCCAGCAGTTTATGGACTAGCGAGATCTACGAGCAGTACTTC.

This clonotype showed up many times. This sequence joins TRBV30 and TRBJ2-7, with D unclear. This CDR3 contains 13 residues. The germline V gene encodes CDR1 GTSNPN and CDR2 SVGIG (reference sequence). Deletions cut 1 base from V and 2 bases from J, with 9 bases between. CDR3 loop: CAWSGQPAYEQYF. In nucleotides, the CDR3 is TGTGCCTGGAGTGGTCAGCCAGCCTACGAGCAGTACTTC. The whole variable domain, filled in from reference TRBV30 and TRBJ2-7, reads SQTIHQWPATLVQPVGSPLSLECTVEGTSNPNLYWYRQAAGRGLQLLFYSVGIGQISSEVPQNLSASRPQDRQFILSSKKLLLSDSGFYLCAWSGQPAYEQYFGPGTRLTVT.

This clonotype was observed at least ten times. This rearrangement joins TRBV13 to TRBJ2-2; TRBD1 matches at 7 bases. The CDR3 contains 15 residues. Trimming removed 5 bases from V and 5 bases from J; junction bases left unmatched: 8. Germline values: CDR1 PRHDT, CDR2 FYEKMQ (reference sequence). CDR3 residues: CASSTTGLGTGELFF. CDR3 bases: TGTGCCAGCAGCACGACAGGGTTAGGAACCGGGGAGCTGTTTTTT.

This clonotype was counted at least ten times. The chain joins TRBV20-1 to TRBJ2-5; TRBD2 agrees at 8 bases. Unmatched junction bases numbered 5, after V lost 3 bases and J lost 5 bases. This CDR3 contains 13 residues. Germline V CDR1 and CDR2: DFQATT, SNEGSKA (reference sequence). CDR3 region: CSARSGRAETQYF. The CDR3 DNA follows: TGCAGTGCTAGGAGCGGGAGAGCTGAGACCCAGTACTTC.

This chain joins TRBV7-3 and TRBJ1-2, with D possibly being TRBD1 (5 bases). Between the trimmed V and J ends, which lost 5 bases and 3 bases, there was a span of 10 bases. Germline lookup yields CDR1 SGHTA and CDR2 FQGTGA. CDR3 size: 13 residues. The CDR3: CASSKTADYGYTF. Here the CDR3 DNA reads TGTGCCAGCAGCAAGACAGCAGACTATGGCTACACCTTC.

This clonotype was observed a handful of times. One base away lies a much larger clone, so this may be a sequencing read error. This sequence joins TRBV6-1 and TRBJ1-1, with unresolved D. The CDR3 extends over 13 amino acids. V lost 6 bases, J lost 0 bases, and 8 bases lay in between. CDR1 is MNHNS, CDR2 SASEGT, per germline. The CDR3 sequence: CASRLPLNTEAFF. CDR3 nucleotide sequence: TGTGCCAGCAGACTTCCACTGAACACTGAAGCTTTCTTT.

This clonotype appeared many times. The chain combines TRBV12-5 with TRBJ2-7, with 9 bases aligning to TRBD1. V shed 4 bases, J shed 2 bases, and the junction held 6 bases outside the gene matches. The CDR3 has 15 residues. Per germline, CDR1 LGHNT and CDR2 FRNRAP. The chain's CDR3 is CASGSGQGLTYEQYF. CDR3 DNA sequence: TGTGCTAGTGGTTCGGGACAGGGACTAACCTACGAGCAGTACTTC.

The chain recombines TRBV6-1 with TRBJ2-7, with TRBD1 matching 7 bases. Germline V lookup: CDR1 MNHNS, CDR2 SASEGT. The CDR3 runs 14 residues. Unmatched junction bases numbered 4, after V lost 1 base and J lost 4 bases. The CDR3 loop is CASSEGQGIYEQYF. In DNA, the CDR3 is TGTGCCAGCAGTGAAGGACAGGGTATATACGAGCAGTACTTC.